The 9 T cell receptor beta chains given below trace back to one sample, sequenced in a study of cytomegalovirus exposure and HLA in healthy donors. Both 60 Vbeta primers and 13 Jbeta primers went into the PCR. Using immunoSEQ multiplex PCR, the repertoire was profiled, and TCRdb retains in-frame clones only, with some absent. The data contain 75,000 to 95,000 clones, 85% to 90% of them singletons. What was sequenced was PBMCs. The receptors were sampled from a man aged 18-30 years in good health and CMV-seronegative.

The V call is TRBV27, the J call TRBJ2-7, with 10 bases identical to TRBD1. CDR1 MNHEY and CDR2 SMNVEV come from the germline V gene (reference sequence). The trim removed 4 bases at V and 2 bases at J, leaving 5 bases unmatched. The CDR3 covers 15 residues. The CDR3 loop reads CASSSGGQGTYEQYF. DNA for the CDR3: TGTGCCAGCAGTTCGGGGGGACAGGGGACCTACGAGCAGTACTTC.

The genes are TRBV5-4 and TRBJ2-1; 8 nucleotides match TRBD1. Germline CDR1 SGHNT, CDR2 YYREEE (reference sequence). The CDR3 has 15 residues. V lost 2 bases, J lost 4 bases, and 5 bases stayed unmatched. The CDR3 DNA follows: TGTGCCAGCAGCTTAAGGGACAGGCATTACAATGAGCAGTTCTTC. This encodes CASSLRDRHYNEQFF. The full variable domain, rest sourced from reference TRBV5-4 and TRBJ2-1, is ETGVTQSPTHLIKTRGQQVTLRCSSQSGHNTVSWYQQALGQGPQFIFQYYREEENGRGNFPPRFSGLQFPNYSSELNVNALELDDSALYLCASSLRDRHYNEQFFGPGTRLTVL.

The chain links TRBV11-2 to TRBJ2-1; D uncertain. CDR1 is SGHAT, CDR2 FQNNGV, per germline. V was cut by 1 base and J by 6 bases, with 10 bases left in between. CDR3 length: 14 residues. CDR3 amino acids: CASSLALEANEQFF. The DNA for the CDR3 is TGTGCCAGCAGCTTAGCCCTAGAGGCCAATGAGCAGTTCTTC.

The CDR3 loop reads CASMRISPQGPFLGEAFF. The CDR3 region has the DNA TGTGCCAGCATGAGGATTTCCCCCCAGGGCCCTTTTCTAGGTGAAGCTTTCTTT. J is TRBJ1-1 and V is TRBV27; perhaps TRBD1 as D (5 bases). The V gene's germline CDR1 is MNHEY and CDR2 SMNVEV (reference sequence). This CDR3 has 18 amino acids. Deletions cut 7 bases from V and 7 bases from J, with 31 bases between.

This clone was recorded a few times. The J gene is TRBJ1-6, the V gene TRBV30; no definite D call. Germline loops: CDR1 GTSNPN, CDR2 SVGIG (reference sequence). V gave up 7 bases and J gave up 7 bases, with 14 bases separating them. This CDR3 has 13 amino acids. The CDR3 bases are TGTGCCTTTGGAGCCCCGGGGAATTCACCCCTCCACTTT. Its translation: CAFGAPGNSPLHF.

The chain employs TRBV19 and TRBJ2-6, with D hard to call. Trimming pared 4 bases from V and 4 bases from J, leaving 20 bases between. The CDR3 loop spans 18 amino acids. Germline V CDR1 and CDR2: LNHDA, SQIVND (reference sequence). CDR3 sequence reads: CASSNIPQLGAGANVLTF. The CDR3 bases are TGTGCCAGTAGTAATATTCCCCAGCTAGGCGCCGGGGCCAACGTCCTGACTTTC.

CDR3 DNA sequence: TGTGCCAGTAGTATTGGTCCGTCACTCAACACTGAAGCTTTCTTT. It encodes CASSIGPSLNTEAFF. The chain combines TRBV19 with TRBJ1-1; no definite D call. CDR3 length: 15 amino acids. V lost 3 bases, J lost 2 bases, and 13 bases lay in between. Germline V gene lookup returns CDR1 LNHDA and CDR2 SQIVND (reference sequence).

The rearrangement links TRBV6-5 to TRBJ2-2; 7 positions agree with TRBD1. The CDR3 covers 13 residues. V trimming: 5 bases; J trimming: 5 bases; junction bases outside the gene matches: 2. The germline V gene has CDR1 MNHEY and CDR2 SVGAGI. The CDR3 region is CASSIQGTGELFF. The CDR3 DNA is TGTGCCAGCAGTATACAGGGGACCGGGGAGCTGTTTTTT.

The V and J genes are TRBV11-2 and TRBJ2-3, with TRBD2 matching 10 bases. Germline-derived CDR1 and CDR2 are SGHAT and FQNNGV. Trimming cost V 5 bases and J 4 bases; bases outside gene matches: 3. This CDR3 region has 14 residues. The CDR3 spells CASSQAGGPDTQYF. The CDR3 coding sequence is TGTGCCAGCAGCCAAGCGGGAGGGCCAGATACGCAGTATTTT.